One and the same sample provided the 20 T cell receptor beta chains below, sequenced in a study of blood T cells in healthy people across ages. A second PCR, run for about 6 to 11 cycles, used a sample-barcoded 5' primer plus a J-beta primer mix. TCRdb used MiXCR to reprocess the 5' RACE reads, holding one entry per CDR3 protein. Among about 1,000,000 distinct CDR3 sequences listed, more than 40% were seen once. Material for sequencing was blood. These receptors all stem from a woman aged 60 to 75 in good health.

The CDR3 sequence: CASSVGQGAIEQYF. The CDR3 nucleotides are TGCGCCAGCAGCGTCGGACAGGGGGCCATCGAGCAGTACTTC. This sequence joins TRBV5-1 and TRBJ2-7; 11 bases are a match to TRBD1. This CDR3 has 14 amino acids. CDR1 SGHRS and CDR2 YFSETQ come from the germline V gene. The V segment lost 4 bases and the J segment 6 bases; nucleotides outside the gene matches: 6.

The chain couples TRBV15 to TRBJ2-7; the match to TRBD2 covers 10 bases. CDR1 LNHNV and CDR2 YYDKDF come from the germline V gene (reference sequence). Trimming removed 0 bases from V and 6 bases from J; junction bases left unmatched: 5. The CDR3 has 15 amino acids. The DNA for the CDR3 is TGTGCCACCAGCAGAGACCTAGCGGGAGTTGGCGAGCAGTACTTC. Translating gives CATSRDLAGVGEQYF.

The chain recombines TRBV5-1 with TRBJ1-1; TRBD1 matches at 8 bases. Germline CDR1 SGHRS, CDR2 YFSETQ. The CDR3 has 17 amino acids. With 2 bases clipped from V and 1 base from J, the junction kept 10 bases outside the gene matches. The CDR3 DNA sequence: TGCGCCAGCAGCTTAGGGGGGACAGGCTTCTCGAACACTGAAGCTTTCTTT. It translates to CASSLGGTGFSNTEAFF.

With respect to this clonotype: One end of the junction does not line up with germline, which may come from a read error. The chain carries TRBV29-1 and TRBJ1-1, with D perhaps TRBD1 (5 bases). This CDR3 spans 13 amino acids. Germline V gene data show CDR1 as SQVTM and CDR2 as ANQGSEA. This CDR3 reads CSVVQGMNTGAFF. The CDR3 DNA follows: TGCAGCGTTGTTCAGGGTATGAACACTGGAGCTTTCTTT. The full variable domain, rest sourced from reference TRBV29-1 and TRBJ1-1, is SAVISQKPSRDICQRGTSLTIQCQVDSQVTMMFWYRQQPGQSLTLIATANQGSEATYESGFVIDKFPISRPNLTFSTLTVSNMSPEDSSIYLCSVVQGMNTGAFFGQGTRLTVV.

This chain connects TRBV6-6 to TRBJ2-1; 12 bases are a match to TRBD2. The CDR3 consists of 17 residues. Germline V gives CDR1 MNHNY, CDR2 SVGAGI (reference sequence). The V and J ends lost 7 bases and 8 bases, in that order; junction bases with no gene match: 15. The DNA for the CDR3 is TGTGCCAGCACCCAATCAGTACTAGCGGGAGGAATGCATGAGCAGTTCTTC. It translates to CASTQSVLAGGMHEQFF.

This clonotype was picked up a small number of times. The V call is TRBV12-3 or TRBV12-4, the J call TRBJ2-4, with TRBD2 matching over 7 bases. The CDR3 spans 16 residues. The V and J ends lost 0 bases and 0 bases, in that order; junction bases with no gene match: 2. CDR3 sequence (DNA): TGTGCCAGCAGTTTAGCAGCGGGGATAGCCAAAAACATTCAGTACTTC. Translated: CASSLAAGIAKNIQYF.

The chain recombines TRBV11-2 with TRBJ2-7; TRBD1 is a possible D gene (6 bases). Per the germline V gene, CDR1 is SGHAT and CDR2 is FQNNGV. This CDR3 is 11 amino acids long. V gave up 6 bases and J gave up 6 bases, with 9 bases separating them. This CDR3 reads CASRQGSEQYV. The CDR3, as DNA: TGTGCCAGCAGACAGGGCTCCGAGCAGTACGTC.

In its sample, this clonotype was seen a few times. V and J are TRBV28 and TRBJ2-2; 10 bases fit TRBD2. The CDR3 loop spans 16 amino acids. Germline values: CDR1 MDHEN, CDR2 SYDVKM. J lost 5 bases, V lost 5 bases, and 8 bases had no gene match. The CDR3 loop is CASSPRGLAETGELFF. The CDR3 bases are TGTGCCAGCAGTCCGAGAGGACTAGCGGAGACCGGGGAGCTGTTTTTT.

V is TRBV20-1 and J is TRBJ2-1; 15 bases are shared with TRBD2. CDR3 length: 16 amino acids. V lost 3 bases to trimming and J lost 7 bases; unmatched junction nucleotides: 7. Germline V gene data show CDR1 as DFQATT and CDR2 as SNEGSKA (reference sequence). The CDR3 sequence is CSASGGLAGGGNEQFF. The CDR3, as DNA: TGCAGTGCTAGCGGGGGACTAGCGGGAGGAGGTAATGAGCAGTTCTTC.

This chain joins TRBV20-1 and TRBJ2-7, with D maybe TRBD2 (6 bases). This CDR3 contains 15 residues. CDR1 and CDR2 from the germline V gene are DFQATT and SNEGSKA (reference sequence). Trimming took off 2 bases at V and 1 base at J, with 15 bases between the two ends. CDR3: CSARIPGTPSYEQYF. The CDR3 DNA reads TGCAGTGCTAGAATCCCCGGGACTCCTTCCTACGAGCAGTACTTC.

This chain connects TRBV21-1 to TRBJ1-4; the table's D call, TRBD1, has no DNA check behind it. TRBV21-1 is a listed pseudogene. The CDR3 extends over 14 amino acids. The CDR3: CASSWDREGEKLFF. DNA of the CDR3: TGTGCCAGCAGCTGGGACAGGGAAGGTGAAAAACTGTTTTTT.

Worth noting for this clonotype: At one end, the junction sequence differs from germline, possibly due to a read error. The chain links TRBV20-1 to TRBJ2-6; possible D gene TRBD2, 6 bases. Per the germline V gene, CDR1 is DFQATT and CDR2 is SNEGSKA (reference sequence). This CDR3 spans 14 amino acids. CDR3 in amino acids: CSAAGYSGADVLTF. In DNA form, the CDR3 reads TGCAGTGCTGCGGGGTACTCTGGGGCCGACGTCCTGACTTTC.

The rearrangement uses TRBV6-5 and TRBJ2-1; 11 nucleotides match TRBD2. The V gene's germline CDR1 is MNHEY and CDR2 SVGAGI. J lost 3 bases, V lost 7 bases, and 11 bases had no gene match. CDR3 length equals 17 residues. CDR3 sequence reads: CASIKGGGTSGYNEQFF. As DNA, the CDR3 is TGTGCCAGCATTAAGGGGGGAGGGACTAGCGGCTACAATGAGCAGTTCTTC.

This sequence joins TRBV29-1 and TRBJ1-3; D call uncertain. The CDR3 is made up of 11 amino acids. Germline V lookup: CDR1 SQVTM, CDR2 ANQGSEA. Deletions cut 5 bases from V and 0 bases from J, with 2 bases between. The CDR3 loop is CSVFSGNTIYF. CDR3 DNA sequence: TGCAGCGTTTTCTCTGGAAACACCATATATTTT.

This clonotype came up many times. The CDR3 reads CSGGESKGAKNIQYF. The CDR3 region has the DNA TGCAGTGGAGGGGAGTCGAAGGGAGCCAAAAACATTCAGTACTTC. The chain uses TRBV20-1 and TRBJ2-4; D might be TRBD1 or TRBD2, each matching 5 bases. CDR1 is DFQATT, CDR2 SNEGSKA, per germline (reference sequence). V gave up 7 bases and J gave up 0 bases, with 16 bases separating them. The CDR3 is 15 residues long.

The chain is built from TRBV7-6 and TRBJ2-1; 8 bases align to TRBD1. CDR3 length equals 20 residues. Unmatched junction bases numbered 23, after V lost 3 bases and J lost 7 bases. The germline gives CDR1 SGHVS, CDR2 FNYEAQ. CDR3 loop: CASSFQGTGPEKPPGNEQFF. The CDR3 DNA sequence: TGTGCCAGCAGCTTCCAGGGGACAGGACCGGAGAAACCCCCCGGGAATGAGCAGTTCTTC.

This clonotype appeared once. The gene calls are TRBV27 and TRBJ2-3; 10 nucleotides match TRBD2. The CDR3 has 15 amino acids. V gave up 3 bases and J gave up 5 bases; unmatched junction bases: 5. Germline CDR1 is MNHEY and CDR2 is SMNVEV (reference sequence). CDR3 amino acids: CASSFLAGVLDTQYF. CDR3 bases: TGTGCCAGCAGTTTTCTAGCGGGAGTTCTAGATACGCAGTATTTT.

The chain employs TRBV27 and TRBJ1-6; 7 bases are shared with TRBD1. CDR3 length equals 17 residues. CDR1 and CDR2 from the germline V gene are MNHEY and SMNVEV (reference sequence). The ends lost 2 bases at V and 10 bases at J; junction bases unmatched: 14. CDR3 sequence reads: CASSLASRQGVDSPLHF. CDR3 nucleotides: TGTGCCAGCAGTTTAGCCTCTCGGCAGGGGGTCGACTCACCCCTCCACTTT.

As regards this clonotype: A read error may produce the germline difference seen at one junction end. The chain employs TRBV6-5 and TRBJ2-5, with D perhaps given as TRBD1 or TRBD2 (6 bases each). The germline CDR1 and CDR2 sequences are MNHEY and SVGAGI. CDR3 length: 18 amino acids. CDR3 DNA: TGTGCCAGCAGTTTCGGGGGCGCTTGGTCCCTAGACTCCTACGAGCAGTATTTC. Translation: CASSFGGAWSLDSYEQYF.

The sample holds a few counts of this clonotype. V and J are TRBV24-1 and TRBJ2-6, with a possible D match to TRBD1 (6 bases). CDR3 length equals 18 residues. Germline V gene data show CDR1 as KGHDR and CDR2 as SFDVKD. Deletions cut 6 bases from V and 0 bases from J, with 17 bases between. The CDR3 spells CATSKHGTSHSGANVLTF. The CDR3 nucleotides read TGTGCCACCAGTAAACACGGGACATCCCACTCTGGGGCCAACGTCCTGACTTTC.